Listed here are 5 T cell receptor beta chains from one sample, sequenced in a study of blood T cell repertoires in COVID-19. Profiling relied on immunoSEQ multiplex PCR, and the TCRdb table lists in-frame clones only, not all of them. The sample lists fewer than 350,000 clones, roughly 87% occurring once. Material: peripheral blood. These receptors were obtained from a man aged 25-40 years with COVID-19, enrolled during active disease.

The chain couples TRBV18 to TRBJ2-5, with D perhaps TRBD1 (6 bases). CDR1 KGHSH and CDR2 LQKENI come from the germline V gene. Between the trimmed V and J ends, which lost 4 bases and 2 bases, there was a span of 14 bases. The CDR3 covers 15 residues. The CDR3 DNA reads as TGTGCCAGCTCACTCGCGGTGAGGGGGCAAGAGACCCAGTACTTC. This codes for CASSLAVRGQETQYF.

The rearrangement uses TRBV15 and TRBJ1-4; D unclear. V was trimmed by 1 base and J by 7 bases, leaving 19 bases between them. This CDR3 region has 17 residues. CDR1 and CDR2 (germline): LNHNV, YYDKDF (reference sequence). CDR3 bases: TGTGCCACCAGCAGAGTGAGGTTGGAGGCAGGATTTGAAAAACTGTTTTTT. Its protein is CATSRVRLEAGFEKLFF.

The chain is built from TRBV14 and TRBJ2-3; a weak D match, TRBD1 (7 bases). Trimming pared 1 base from V and 5 bases from J, leaving 10 bases between. The CDR3 extends over 14 amino acids. CDR1 is SGHDN, CDR2 FVKESK, per germline. The CDR3 region has the DNA TGTGCCAGCAGCCAAGGGAGGGGGCAAGATACGCAGTATTTT. It is translated as CASSQGRGQDTQYF.

Written as DNA, the CDR3 is TGTGCCTCCACTAGCGGGAGCGCTCCCTACGAGCAGTACTTC. Protein product: CASTSGSAPYEQYF. The chain links TRBV19 to TRBJ2-7, with TRBD2 matching over 11 bases. Germline CDR1 LNHDA, CDR2 SQIVND (reference sequence). The length of the CDR3 is 14 residues. V was clipped by 11 bases and J by 2 bases; unmatched bases: 8.

The rearrangement uses TRBV3-1 (or the pseudogene TRBV3-2) and TRBJ2-7; TRBD1 might be the D (6 bases). The ends were cut back, 5 bases at V and 3 bases at J, with 14 bases in the middle. This CDR3 spans 14 amino acids. Germline CDR1 and CDR2: LGHDT and YNNKEL (reference sequence). The CDR3 nucleotides read TGTGCCAGCAGCTACCAGGGGAGCGGCTACGAGCAGTACTTC. Translating it yields CASSYQGSGYEQYF.